This TCR beta chain was captured by sequencing in a study of blood T cell repertoires in COVID-19. The wider study: Italy, Spain and the United States were the sources of the convalescent and acute COVID-19 samples.

CDR1 is SNHLY and CDR2 is FYNNEI in the germline V gene. This CDR3 comprises 15 residues. With 7 bases clipped from V and 7 bases from J, the junction kept 9 bases outside the gene matches. Clones were read by immunoSEQ multiplex PCR, and TCRdb kept only the in-frame ones, dropping some. The table has over 55,000 clones, about 88% seen once. V and J are TRBV2 and TRBJ1-6, with 8 positions matching TRBD1. The source material was peripheral blood. This clonotype was sampled from a human donor in a cohort sampled during active COVID-19. The CDR3 here is CASKREGTGNSPLHF. The CDR3 DNA reads TGTGCCAGCAAACGTGAAGGGACAGGCAATTCACCCCTCCACTTT.